A selection of T cell receptor beta chains follows, all from one sample in a study of cytomegalovirus exposure and HLA in healthy donors. Sequencing was performed with immunoSEQ multiplex PCR; in TCRdb, only in-frame clones are kept and a portion is missing. This table has around 160,000 clones, roughly 80% appearing once. Sequenced sample: PBMCs. The receptors derive from a woman between 40 and 50 years old in good health and CMV-seropositive. Both conserved end residues are part of each CDR3. D genes are given only for firm matches. Clone size, where shown, is once, few, many, or a class for clones that have expanded.

-	-	TRBV5-4	TRBJ1-6	CASSGGTTNSPLHF	TGTGCCAGCAGTGGGGGGACTACAAATTCACCCCTCCACTTT
TRBD2	once	TRBV25-1	TRBJ2-7	CASSGTIGAGESEQYF	TGTGCCAGCAGTGGAACTATCGGAGCGGGGGAAAGCGAGCAGTACTTC
-	-	TRBV6-5	TRBJ1-1	CASSSGMRSFF	TGTGCCAGCAGTTCCGGGATGCGGTCTTTCTTT
TRBD2	-	TRBV27	TRBJ2-2	CASTRRLAGGNTGELFF	TGTGCCAGCACCAGAAGACTAGCGGGGGGCAACACCGGGGAGCTGTTTTTT
TRBD1	-	TRBV5-4	TRBJ1-1	CASSYTGGGNTEAFF	TGTGCCAGCAGTTATACAGGGGGGGGTAACACTGAAGCTTTCTTT
TRBD2	-	TRBV7-9	TRBJ2-5	CASSWTSGQETQYF	TGTGCCAGCAGCTGGACTAGCGGGCAAGAGACCCAGTACTTC
-	-	TRBV5-1	TRBJ1-1	CASSFGGSATEAFF	TGCGCCAGCAGCTTCGGGGGTTCGGCCACTGAAGCTTTCTTT
-	few	TRBV6-1	TRBJ2-4	CASNLQGAKNIQYF	TGTGCCAGCAACCTACAGGGTGCCAAAAACATTCAGTACTTC
TRBD2	-	TRBV5-1	TRBJ2-1	CASSLSGLAGGSYEQFF	TGCGCCAGCAGCTTGTCGGGGCTAGCGGGGGGTTCGTATGAGCAGTTCTTC
-	-	TRBV12-2	TRBJ1-5	CASRLAALRGGQPQHF	TGTGCAAGTCGCTTAGCGGCTTTAAGGGGAGGTCAGCCCCAGCATTTT
TRBD1	-	TRBV12-5	TRBJ1-1	CASGAPTGVNTEAFF	TGTGCTAGTGGTGCCCCGACAGGGGTGAACACTGAAGCTTTCTTT
-	-	TRBV6-4	TRBJ1-2	CASSDPYRVCYGYTF	TGTGCCAGCAGTGACCCTTACAGGGTTTGCTATGGCTACACTTTC
-	-	TRBV9	TRBJ2-5	CASSVGGNGETQYF	TGTGCCAGCAGCGTAGGCGGGAATGGAGAGACCCAGTACTTC
-	-	TRBV28	TRBJ1-5	CASSLLGSYNQPQHF	TGTGCCAGCAGCCTTTTGGGCAGTTACAATCAGCCCCAGCATTTT
-	-	TRBV27	TRBJ1-6	CATRQGGSSYNSPLHF	TGTGCCACCCGTCAGGGAGGGAGCTCCTATAATTCACCCCTCCACTTT
TRBD2	-	TRBV7-2	TRBJ2-5	CASSLRAGPPRETQYF	TGTGCCAGCAGCTTAAGAGCGGGGCCCCCGAGGGAGACCCAGTACTTC
TRBD1	-	TRBV2	TRBJ2-3	CASWPGTASTDTQYF	TGTGCCAGCTGGCCCGGGACAGCTAGCACAGATACGCAGTATTTT
-	-	TRBV2	TRBJ2-3	CASSEGLLTDTQYF	TGTGCCAGCAGTGAGGGACTCCTCACAGATACGCAGTATTTT
TRBD1	-	TRBV27	TRBJ1-2	CASSAYRGLNYGYTF	TGTGCCAGCAGTGCGTACAGGGGGCTGAACTATGGCTACACCTTC
TRBD2	-	TRBV7-6	TRBJ2-2	CASSKTGTSGAGELFF	TGTGCCAGCAGCAAGACCGGGACTAGCGGGGCCGGGGAGCTGTTTTTT
TRBD1	-	TRBV27	TRBJ1-1	CASSFRQGALRNTEAFF	TGTGCCAGCAGTTTTAGGCAGGGGGCTCTGAGGAACACTGAAGCTTTCTTT
TRBD1	once	TRBV14	TRBJ2-7	CASSQPGQGHSYEQYF	TGTGCCAGCAGCCAACCGGGACAGGGCCACTCCTACGAGCAGTACTTC
TRBD1	-	TRBV19	TRBJ2-2	CASSIPGGTGELFF	TGTGCCAGTAGTATCCCAGGGGGAACCGGGGAGCTGTTTTTT
-	-	TRBV6-5	TRBJ1-2	CASSYTDRNYGYTF	TGTGCCAGCAGTTACACAGACCGAAACTATGGCTACACCTTC
TRBD1	-	TRBV5-1	TRBJ1-3	CASSSGGTGRNTIYF	TGCGCCAGCAGTTCGGGGGGGACAGGGAGAAACACCATATATTTT
TRBD2	once	TRBV30	TRBJ2-7	CAWSMGLAYEQYF	TGTGCCTGGAGTATGGGACTAGCCTACGAGCAGTACTTC
-	-	TRBV7-2	TRBJ2-3	CASSLGSLDTQYF	TGTGCCAGCAGCTTAGGTAGTTTAGATACGCAGTATTTT
-	-	TRBV4-1	TRBJ2-7	CASSQVRDYEQYF	TGCGCCAGCAGCCAAGTCCGGGACTACGAGCAGTACTTC
TRBD2	-	TRBV18	TRBJ2-3	CASSPIAGIVADTQYF	TGTGCCAGCTCACCCATAGCGGGGATCGTAGCAGATACGCAGTATTTT
-	-	TRBV6-4	TRBJ1-5	CASSPWATRGRPQHF	TGTGCCAGCAGTCCGTGGGCTACCAGGGGAAGGCCCCAGCATTTT
TRBD1	-	TRBV27	TRBJ1-2	CASSFRTGDGYTF	TGTGCCAGCAGTTTTAGGACAGGGGATGGCTACACCTTC
-	few	TRBV21-1	TRBJ2-5	CASSKDPAGEETQYF	TGTGCCAGCAGCAAAGATCCAGCGGGGGAAGAGACCCAGTACTTC
-	-	TRBV30	TRBJ1-2	CAWSVQEGYYGYTF	TGTGCCTGGAGTGTACAAGAGGGATACTATGGCTACACCTTC
TRBD2	-	TRBV7-3	TRBJ2-3	CASSRGGATTDTQYF	TGTGCCAGCAGCCGCGGGGGGGCTACCACAGATACGCAGTATTTT
TRBD2	-	TRBV5-1	TRBJ2-2	CASSYLAGGPYTGELFF	TGCGCCAGCAGCTACTTAGCGGGGGGGCCGTACACCGGGGAGCTGTTTTTT
-	-	TRBV2	TRBJ2-2	CASSALANTGELFF	TGTGCCAGCAGTGCCCTAGCGAACACCGGGGAGCTGTTTTTT
TRBD2	few	TRBV6-5	TRBJ2-5	CASSYTAGGKETQYF	TGTGCCAGCAGTTACACAGCGGGGGGAAAAGAGACCCAGTACTTC
TRBD1	-	TRBV5-6	TRBJ2-1	CASSLAGTGDEQFF	TGTGCCAGCAGCTTGGCCGGGACAGGGGATGAGCAGTTCTTC
-	once	TRBV2	TRBJ2-6	CARTTESSGANVLTF	TGTGCCAGGACGACGGAGAGCTCTGGGGCCAACGTCCTGACTTTC
-	-	TRBV5-6	TRBJ2-5	CASSEEFCEETQYF	TGTGCCAGCAGCGAGGAATTTTGTGAAGAGACCCAGTACTTC
TRBD1	-	TRBV27	TRBJ2-5	CASSPGVQGSQYF	TGTGCCAGCAGTCCCGGGGTACAGGGGTCCCAGTACTTC
TRBD2	-	TRBV2	TRBJ2-1	CASTWGVAGHNEQFF	TGTGCCAGCACTTGGGGAGTAGCGGGTCACAATGAGCAGTTCTTC
TRBD1	few	TRBV6-1	TRBJ1-4	CASSVIQGGILFF	TGTGCCAGCAGTGTTATACAGGGGGGGATACTGTTTTTT
TRBD1	few	TRBV5-4	TRBJ2-7	CASSATGGGYEQYF	TGTGCCAGCAGCGCGACAGGGGGAGGCTACGAGCAGTACTTC
-	-	TRBV6-5	TRBJ1-4	CASSPGGVGEKLFF	TGTGCCAGCAGTCCCGGGGGGGTTGGCGAAAAACTGTTTTTT
-	-	TRBV6-5	TRBJ2-1	CASSYSFQGYNEQFF	TGTGCCAGCAGTTACTCGTTCCAGGGTTACAATGAGCAGTTCTTC
-	-	TRBV6-1	TRBJ2-7	CASSVQLATYEQYF	TGTGCCAGCAGTGTCCAGCTAGCGACCTACGAGCAGTACTTC
-	-	TRBV2	TRBJ1-2	CASSGTRGYTF	TGTGCCAGCAGCGGCACGAGGGGCTACACCTTC
-	-	TRBV9	TRBJ2-7	CASSPFPGSGEQYF	TGTGCCAGCAGCCCCTTCCCGGGGTCGGGCGAGCAGTACTTC
-	-	TRBV19	TRBJ1-4	CASEANTEKLFF	TGTGCCAGTGAGGCAAACACTGAAAAACTGTTTTTT
TRBD1	-	TRBV7-2	TRBJ1-2	CASSKGQGWSGYTF	TGTGCCAGCAGCAAAGGACAGGGGTGGAGTGGCTACACCTTC
-	-	TRBV2	TRBJ2-2	CASRANIDTGELFF	TGTGCCAGCAGAGCTAATATCGACACCGGGGAGCTGTTTTTT
-	once	TRBV4-1	TRBJ1-3	CASSSNLGNTIYF	TGCGCCAGCAGTTCCAACTTGGGAAACACCATATATTTT
TRBD2	few	TRBV7-6	TRBJ2-2	CASSILAVTNTGELFF	TGTGCCAGCAGCATACTAGCGGTTACGAACACCGGGGAGCTGTTTTTT